What follows describes a single T cell receptor beta chain. What it recognizes is unknown. This CDR3 region has 16 residues. V was shortened by 2 bases and J by 0 bases, with 14 bases between the two germline ends. Germline CDR1 is SGHRS and CDR2 is YFSETQ. The data were obtained in a study of cytomegalovirus exposure and HLA in healthy donors. Study in general: In an earlier analysis, almost 120 million unique TCR beta sequences were found from 200 million or so T cells. Study-level points and caveats: Follow-up analysis later connected one missense variant in DCLRE1C with trimming of TCR beta V- and J-genes.

Primers included in the PCR were 60 Vbeta and 13 Jbeta primers. Assay: immunoSEQ multiplex PCR; the TCRdb copy retains only in-frame clones and omits some. The sample lists roughly 290,000 clones, 80% to 90% occurring once. The origin of this receptor is a woman under 30 in good health and CMV-seronegative. Sequencing was carried out using PBMCs. V is TRBV5-1 and J is TRBJ1-2, with no clear D. The CDR3 is CASSFLGERTNYGYTF. The DNA for the CDR3 is TGCGCCAGCAGCTTCCTAGGCGAACGCACTAACTATGGCTACACCTTC.